The 26 T cell receptor beta chains below come from one sample, sequenced in a study of CD8+ T cells in alopecia areata. RNA, once extracted, was reverse transcribed into cDNA for use as the sequencing template. The table came from immunoSEQ multiplex PCR; TCRdb's copy has only in-frame clones and leaves some out. The table has 150,000 to 200,000 clones, 50% to 60% seen once. The sample in question was CD4+ T cells sorted from blood, obtained at week 0. These receptors all come from a human donor with alopecia areata.

The gene calls are TRBV20-1 and TRBJ2-1; no clear D. The V gene's germline CDR1 is DFQATT and CDR2 SNEGSKA (reference sequence). This CDR3 region has 11 residues. The ends were cut back, 3 bases at V and 5 bases at J, with 5 bases in the middle. DNA of the CDR3: TGCAGTGCTAGCGGCGACAATGAGCAGTTCTTC. Amino acids: CSASGDNEQFF.

The chain joins TRBV29-1 to TRBJ2-3; 11 bases line up with TRBD2. The germline V gene encodes CDR1 SQVTM and CDR2 ANQGSEA. Germline trimming cut 5 bases from V and 6 bases from J; bases unmatched to any gene: 10. CDR3 length: 15 amino acids. CDR3: CSVKRGGTSGDTQYF. The CDR3 region has the DNA TGCAGCGTTAAAAGAGGAGGGACTAGCGGCGATACGCAGTATTTT.

This clone has just a few counts. The rearrangement links TRBV27 to TRBJ2-1, with a tentative D call TRBD1 (6 bases). The CDR3 is 17 residues long. Germline assignment: CDR1 MNHEY and CDR2 SMNVEV (reference sequence). Trimming took off 3 bases at V and 3 bases at J, with 18 bases between the two ends. CDR3: CASSFTPRGRGYNEQFF. In DNA, the CDR3 is TGTGCCAGCAGTTTTACCCCCAGGGGCAGGGGCTACAATGAGCAGTTCTTC.

The table lists this clone with a count of one. The chain couples TRBV30 to TRBJ1-1; D call uncertain. Germline loops: CDR1 GTSNPN, CDR2 SVGIG (reference sequence). Trimming left V 4 bases short and J 2 bases short, with 14 bases between. The CDR3 loop spans 14 amino acids. The CDR3 DNA is TGTGCCTGGACAGGCTACGGCATCAACACTGAAGCTTTCTTT. Translated, it gives CAWTGYGINTEAFF.

This clone was seen only a few times. This chain links TRBV29-1 with TRBJ2-3; 10 bases fit TRBD1. This CDR3 comprises 14 residues. The junction had 2 bases not matched to a gene; V was cut back by 5 bases and J by 0 bases. Germline V CDR1 and CDR2: SQVTM, ANQGSEA. The CDR3 DNA sequence: TGCAGCGTTCGGGACAGGGGAAGCACAGATACGCAGTATTTT. It is translated as CSVRDRGSTDTQYF.

This clone came up a few times. This rearrangement joins TRBV6-5 to TRBJ2-7; 7 nucleotides line up with TRBD1. The CDR3 extends over 14 amino acids. Unmatched junction bases numbered 9, after V lost 8 bases and J lost 2 bases. The germline gives CDR1 MNHEY, CDR2 SVGAGI. CDR3 in DNA: TGTGCCAGCGGGAAGGGACAGCTAACCTACGAGCAGTACTTC. The encoded protein is CASGKGQLTYEQYF.

The chain carries TRBV6-5 and TRBJ2-7; D is possibly TRBD2 (6 bases). Germline loops: CDR1 MNHEY, CDR2 SVGAGI. This CDR3 is 15 amino acids long. The V end was cut by 2 bases, the J end by 1 base, with 12 bases between. CDR3 sequence (DNA): TGTGCCAGCAGTTACGGTCGTAGCGGATCCTACGAGCAGTACTTC. Translated: CASSYGRSGSYEQYF.

Concerning this clone itself: The sample contains more than one DNA sequence encoding this CDR3. The CDR3 coding sequence is TGCAGCGTAGTGGACAGGGGCACCGGGGAGCTGTTTTTT. It is translated as CSVVDRGTGELFF. The genes are TRBV29-1 and TRBJ2-2; 9 positions match TRBD1. The CDR3 totals 13 residues. Germline assignment: CDR1 SQVTM and CDR2 ANQGSEA. Trimming took 6 bases from V and 4 from J; bases not matched to a gene: 3.

The chain recombines TRBV5-1 with TRBJ2-6, with D unresolved. V lost 1 base, J lost 3 bases, and 8 bases lay in between. Germline V lookup: CDR1 SGHRS, CDR2 YFSETQ. CDR3 length: 15 residues. The DNA of the CDR3 is TGCGCCAGCAGCTTGAGACCAGATGGGGCCAACGTCCTGACTTTC. As protein: CASSLRPDGANVLTF.

CDR3 nucleotide sequence: TGTGCCAGCAGCTTATCAACAGGGGTGAATGAGCAGTTCTTC. The encoded protein is CASSLSTGVNEQFF. This sequence joins TRBV7-9 and TRBJ2-1; 7 positions agree with TRBD1. Germline values: CDR1 SEHNR, CDR2 FQNEAQ (reference sequence). The CDR3 loop spans 14 amino acids. Trimming took 2 bases from V and 7 from J; bases not matched to a gene: 5. Full variable domain (remainder filled in from reference TRBV7-9 and TRBJ2-1): DTGVSQNPRHKITKRGQNVTFRCDPISEHNRLYWYRQTLGQGPEFLTYFQNEAQLEKSRLLSDRFSAERPKGSFSTLEIQRTEQGDSAMYLCASSLSTGVNEQFFGPGTRLTVL.

This chain connects TRBV25-1 to TRBJ2-3; 12 positions match TRBD2. CDR3 length equals 16 residues. V trimming: 5 bases; J trimming: 2 bases; junction bases outside the gene matches: 5. Germline-derived CDR1 and CDR2 are MGHDK and SYGVNS. CDR3 in DNA: TGTGCCAGCAGTTTGGGACTAGCGGGTCCCACAGATACGCAGTATTTT. Protein: CASSLGLAGPTDTQYF.

This chain links TRBV4-1 with TRBJ1-3; 10 positions match TRBD1. Germline V gene lookup returns CDR1 MGHRA and CDR2 YSYEKL. The junction had 5 bases not matched to a gene; V was cut back by 1 base and J by 2 bases. The CDR3 spans 17 residues. Here the CDR3 reads CASSQAGGTGAGNTIYF. The DNA for the CDR3 is TGCGCCAGCAGCCAAGCGGGAGGGACAGGGGCTGGAAACACCATATATTTT.

The CDR3 loop is CASSDQGHTGELFF. Here the CDR3 DNA reads TGTGCCAGCAGTGACCAGGGACACACCGGGGAGCTGTTTTTT. The chain links TRBV6-4 to TRBJ2-2; D possibly uses TRBD1 or TRBD2 (5 bases each). V lost 2 bases to trimming and J lost 3 bases, with 7 bases between them. Germline assignment: CDR1 MRHNA and CDR2 SNTAGT. CDR3 length equals 14 residues.

This chain connects TRBV29-1 to TRBJ1-1, with 8 bases matching TRBD1. The germline gives CDR1 SQVTM, CDR2 ANQGSEA. The CDR3 sequence is 13 residues long. V lost 4 bases and J lost 5; bases outside the gene matches: 6. The CDR3 reads CSVAGQGGTEAFF. The CDR3, as DNA: TGCAGCGTTGCTGGACAGGGAGGTACTGAAGCTTTCTTT.

This clone was seen a handful of times. Other DNA sequences of this sample code for an identical CDR3. The rearrangement joins TRBV6-5 to TRBJ2-3; D unclear. The germline V gene has CDR1 MNHEY and CDR2 SVGAGI. The CDR3 is made up of 14 amino acids. Trimming pared 2 bases from V and 0 bases from J, leaving 6 bases between. CDR3 nucleotide sequence: TGTGCCAGCAGTTACCGCCGGAGCACAGATACGCAGTATTTT. This gives the protein CASSYRRSTDTQYF.

The chain links TRBV29-1 to TRBJ2-3, with 9 positions matching TRBD1. With 7 bases clipped from V and 0 bases from J, the junction kept 2 bases outside the gene matches. The germline V gene encodes CDR1 SQVTM and CDR2 ANQGSEA. CDR3 size: 13 residues. The CDR3 sequence is CSGDRASTDTQYF. Here the CDR3 DNA reads TGCAGCGGGGACAGGGCCAGCACAGATACGCAGTATTTT.

The chain recombines TRBV29-1 with TRBJ2-5; D tentatively fits TRBD1 or TRBD2 (5 bases each). Germline CDR1 SQVTM, CDR2 ANQGSEA. CDR3 length: 16 residues. Trimming removed 5 bases at V and 5 bases at J, with 24 bases between. The CDR3, as DNA: TGCAGCGTTATAAGGATCGAGGGGCTAGTTTCCGAGACCCAGTACTTC. Its protein product is CSVIRIEGLVSETQYF.

In its sample, this clone was seen a few times. The chain couples TRBV6-5 to TRBJ1-6; D not certain. The CDR3 contains 13 residues. Germline V gene data show CDR1 as MNHEY and CDR2 as SVGAGI. CDR3 DNA sequence: TGTGGCGCCTGGGGTCGGGGAAATTCACCCCTCCACTTT. Translation: CGAWGRGNSPLHF.

This chain links TRBV7-6 with TRBJ2-1; weak D call: TRBD2 (7 bases). The germline V gene has CDR1 SGHVS and CDR2 FNYEAQ. The V end was cut by 0 bases, the J end by 9 bases, with 18 bases between. CDR3 length: 16 residues. The CDR3 region is CASSLAQGRGAIEQFF. The CDR3 DNA reads TGTGCCAGCAGCTTAGCGCAAGGCCGGGGGGCAATTGAGCAGTTCTTC.

The gene calls are TRBV30 and TRBJ1-1; possible D gene TRBD1, 5 bases. This CDR3 region has 13 residues. V lost 2 bases to trimming and J lost 1 base, with 8 bases between them. The germline CDR1 and CDR2 sequences are GTSNPN and SVGIG (reference sequence). CDR3 nucleotides: TGTGCCTGGAGTCACGACAGGAACACTGAAGCTTTCTTT. Its protein product is CAWSHDRNTEAFF.

V usage is TRBV15 and J usage is TRBJ1-5; D uncertain. The V end lost 0 bases, the J end lost 2 bases, and 17 bases lay between the germline ends. The CDR3 spans 18 residues. From germline, CDR1 is LNHNV and CDR2 YYDKDF (reference sequence). The CDR3 loop reads CATSRDIGRPSGNQPQHF. The CDR3 bases are TGTGCCACCAGCAGAGATATCGGCAGGCCGAGTGGCAATCAGCCCCAGCATTTT.

The chain links TRBV7-2 to TRBJ2-3, with no clear D. CDR3 size: 13 residues. CDR1 is SGHTA, CDR2 FQGNSA, per germline. Trimming removed 2 bases from V and 8 bases from J, with 11 bases in between. The CDR3 is CASSLTPRVTQYF. CDR3 sequence (DNA): TGTGCCAGCAGCTTAACCCCCCGAGTTACGCAGTATTTT.

The rearrangement links TRBV20-1 to TRBJ2-5; D is undetermined. The germline gives CDR1 DFQATT, CDR2 SNEGSKA (reference sequence). Trimming took 5 bases from V and 5 from J, leaving 9 bases between them. This CDR3 is 11 amino acids long. DNA for the CDR3: TGCAGTGCTCGCCTAGGGGAGACCCAGTACTTC. It encodes CSARLGETQYF.

This chain joins TRBV30 and TRBJ2-7; unclear D gene. The germline V and J ends were trimmed by 3 bases and 0 bases, with 12 bases remaining between them. The CDR3 covers 14 residues. Germline CDR1 is GTSNPN and CDR2 is SVGIG (reference sequence). CDR3 amino acids: CAWRVNQVSYEQYF. The CDR3 region has the DNA TGTGCCTGGAGGGTCAACCAGGTCTCCTACGAGCAGTACTTC.

The chain's CDR3 is CATSRDLQKNTGELFF. CDR3 bases: TGTGCCACCAGCAGAGATTTACAGAAGAACACCGGGGAGCTGTTTTTT. The chain combines TRBV15 with TRBJ2-2; D gene uncertain. The CDR3 is 16 residues long. Germline CDR1 LNHNV, CDR2 YYDKDF (reference sequence). V shed 0 bases and J shed 1 base, with 9 bases lying between them.

This chain uses TRBV9 with TRBJ1-2; D is unresolved. The CDR3 contains 13 residues. Trimming removed 4 bases from V and 6 bases from J, with 13 bases in between. Germline V lookup: CDR1 SGDLS, CDR2 YYNGEE. The CDR3 is CASSPLRWDGYTF. The DNA of the CDR3 is TGTGCCAGCAGCCCCCTCCGGTGGGATGGCTACACCTTC. The full variable domain, completed using reference TRBV9 and TRBJ1-2, is DSGVTQTPKHLITATGQRVTLRCSPRSGDLSVYWYQQSLDQGLQFLIQYYNGEERAKGNILERFSAQQFPDLHSELNLSSLELGDSALYFCASSPLRWDGYTFGSGTRLTVV.